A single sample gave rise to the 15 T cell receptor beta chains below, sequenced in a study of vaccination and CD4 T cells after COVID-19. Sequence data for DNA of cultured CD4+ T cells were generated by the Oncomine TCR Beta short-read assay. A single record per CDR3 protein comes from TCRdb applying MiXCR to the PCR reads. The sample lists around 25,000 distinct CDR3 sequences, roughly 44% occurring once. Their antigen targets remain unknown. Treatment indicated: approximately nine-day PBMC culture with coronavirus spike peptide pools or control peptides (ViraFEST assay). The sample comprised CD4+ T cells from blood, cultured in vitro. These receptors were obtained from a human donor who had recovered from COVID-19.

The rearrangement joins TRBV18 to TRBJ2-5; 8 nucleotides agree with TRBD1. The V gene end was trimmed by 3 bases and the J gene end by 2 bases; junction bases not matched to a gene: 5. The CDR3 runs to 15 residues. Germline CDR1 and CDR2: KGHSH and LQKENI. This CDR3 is CASSPTGVTQETQYF. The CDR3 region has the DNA TGTGCCAGCTCACCGACAGGGGTCACACAAGAGACCCAGTACTTC.

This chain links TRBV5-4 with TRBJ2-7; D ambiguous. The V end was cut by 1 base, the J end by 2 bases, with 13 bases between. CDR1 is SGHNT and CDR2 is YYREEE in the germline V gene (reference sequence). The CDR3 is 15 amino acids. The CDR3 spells CASSLTLGQAYEQYF. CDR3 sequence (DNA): TGTGCCAGCAGCTTGACCCTCGGGCAGGCCTACGAGCAGTACTTC.

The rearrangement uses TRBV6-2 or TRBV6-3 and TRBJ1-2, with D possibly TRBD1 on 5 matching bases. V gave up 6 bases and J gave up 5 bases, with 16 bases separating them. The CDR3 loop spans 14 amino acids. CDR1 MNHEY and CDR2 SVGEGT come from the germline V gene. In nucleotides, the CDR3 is TGTGCCAGCAGCTTGGGCAGGGTGTATTATGGCTACACCTTC. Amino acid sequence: CASSLGRVYYGYTF.

This CDR3 is CASSLGAWNTEAFF. The CDR3 region has the DNA TGTGCCAGCAGCTTAGGGGCGTGGAACACTGAAGCTTTCTTT. J is TRBJ1-1 and V is TRBV7-7, with unresolved D. Germline values: CDR1 SSHAT, CDR2 FNYEAQ (reference sequence). V was shortened by 1 base and J by 1 base, with 7 bases between the two germline ends. The CDR3 sequence is 14 residues long. Using reference TRBV7-7 and TRBJ1-1 for the parts outside the CDR3, the full variable domain is GAGVSQSPRYKVTKRGQDVTLRCDPISSHATLYWYQQALGQGPEFLTYFNYEAQPDKSGLPSDRFSAERPEGSISTLTIQRTEQRDSAMYRCASSLGAWNTEAFFGQGTRLTVV.

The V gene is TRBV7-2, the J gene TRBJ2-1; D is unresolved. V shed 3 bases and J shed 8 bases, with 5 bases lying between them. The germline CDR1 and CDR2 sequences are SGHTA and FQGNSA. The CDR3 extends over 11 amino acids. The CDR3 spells CASSFAYEQFF. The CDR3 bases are TGTGCCAGCAGCTTCGCGTATGAGCAGTTCTTC.

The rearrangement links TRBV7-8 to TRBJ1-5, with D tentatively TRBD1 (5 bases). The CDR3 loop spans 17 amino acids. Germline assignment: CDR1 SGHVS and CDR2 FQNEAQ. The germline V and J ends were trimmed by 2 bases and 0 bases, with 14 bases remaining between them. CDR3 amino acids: CASSLRRGPYSNQPQHF. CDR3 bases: TGTGCCAGCAGCTTAAGACGGGGACCCTATAGCAATCAGCCCCAGCATTTT. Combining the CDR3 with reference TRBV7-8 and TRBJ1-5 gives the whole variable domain GAGVSQSPRYKVAKRGQDVALRCDPISGHVSLFWYQQALGQGPEFLTYFQNEAQLDKSGLPSDRFFAERPEGSVSTLKIQRTQQEDSAVYLCASSLRRGPYSNQPQHFGDGTRLSIL.

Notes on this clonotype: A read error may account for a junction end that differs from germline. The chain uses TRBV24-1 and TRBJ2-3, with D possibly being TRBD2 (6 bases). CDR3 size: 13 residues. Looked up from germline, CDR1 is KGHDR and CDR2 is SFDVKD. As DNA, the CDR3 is TGTACCACCAAAGGGACTAGCACAGATACGCAGTATTTT. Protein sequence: CTTKGTSTDTQYF.

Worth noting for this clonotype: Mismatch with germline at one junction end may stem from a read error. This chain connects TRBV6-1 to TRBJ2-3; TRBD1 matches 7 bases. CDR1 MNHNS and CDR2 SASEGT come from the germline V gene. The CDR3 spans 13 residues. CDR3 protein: CASSEPGTDMQYF. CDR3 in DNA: TGTGCCAGCAGTGAGCCAGGGACAGATATGCAGTATTTT.

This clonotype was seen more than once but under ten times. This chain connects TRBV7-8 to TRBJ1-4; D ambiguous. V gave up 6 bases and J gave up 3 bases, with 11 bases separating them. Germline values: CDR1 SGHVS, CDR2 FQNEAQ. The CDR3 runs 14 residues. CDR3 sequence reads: CASRDEQPNEKLFF. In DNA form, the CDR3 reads TGTGCCAGCAGAGATGAACAGCCTAATGAAAAACTGTTTTTT.

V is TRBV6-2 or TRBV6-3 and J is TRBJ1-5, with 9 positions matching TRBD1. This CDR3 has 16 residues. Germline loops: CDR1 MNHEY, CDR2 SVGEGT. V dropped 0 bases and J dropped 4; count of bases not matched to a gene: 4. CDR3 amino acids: CASSYSGQGINQPQHF. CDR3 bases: TGTGCCAGCAGTTACTCCGGACAGGGGATTAATCAGCCCCAGCATTTT.

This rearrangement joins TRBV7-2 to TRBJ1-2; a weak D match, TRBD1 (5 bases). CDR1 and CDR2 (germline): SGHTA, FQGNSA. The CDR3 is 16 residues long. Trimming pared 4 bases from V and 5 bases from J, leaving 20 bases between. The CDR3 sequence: CASSSAGPGPVYGYTF. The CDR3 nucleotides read TGTGCCAGCAGCTCAGCGGGGCCAGGGCCCGTTTATGGCTACACCTTC.

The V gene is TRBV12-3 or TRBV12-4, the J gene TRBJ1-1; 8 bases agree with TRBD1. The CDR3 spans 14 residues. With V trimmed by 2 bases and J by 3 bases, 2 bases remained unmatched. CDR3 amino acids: CASSLQGADTEAFF. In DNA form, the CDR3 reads TGTGCCAGCAGTTTACAGGGGGCGGACACTGAAGCTTTCTTT.

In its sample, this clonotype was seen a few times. CDR3 sequence reads: CASSLLVVGSYEQYF. CDR3 DNA sequence: TGTGCCAGCAGTTTATTAGTTGTAGGAAGCTACGAGCAGTACTTC. The rearrangement joins TRBV28 to TRBJ2-7; D gene uncertain. Germline lookup yields CDR1 MDHEN and CDR2 SYDVKM. This CDR3 comprises 15 residues. The germline V and J ends were trimmed by 1 base and 3 bases, with 13 bases remaining between them.

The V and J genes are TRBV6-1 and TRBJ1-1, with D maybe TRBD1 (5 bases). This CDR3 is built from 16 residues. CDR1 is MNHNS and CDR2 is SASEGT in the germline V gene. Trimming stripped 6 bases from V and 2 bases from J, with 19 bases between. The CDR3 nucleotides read TGTGCCAGCAGACCTACGAACATGGGGGGAAACACTGAAGCTTTCTTT. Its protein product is CASRPTNMGGNTEAFF.

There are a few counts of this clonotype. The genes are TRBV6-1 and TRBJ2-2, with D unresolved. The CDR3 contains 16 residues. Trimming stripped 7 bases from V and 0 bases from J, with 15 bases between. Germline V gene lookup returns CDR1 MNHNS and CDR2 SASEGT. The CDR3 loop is CASTPLGLPNTGELFF. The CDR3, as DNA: TGTGCCAGCACCCCCCTCGGGTTACCGAACACCGGGGAGCTGTTTTTT.